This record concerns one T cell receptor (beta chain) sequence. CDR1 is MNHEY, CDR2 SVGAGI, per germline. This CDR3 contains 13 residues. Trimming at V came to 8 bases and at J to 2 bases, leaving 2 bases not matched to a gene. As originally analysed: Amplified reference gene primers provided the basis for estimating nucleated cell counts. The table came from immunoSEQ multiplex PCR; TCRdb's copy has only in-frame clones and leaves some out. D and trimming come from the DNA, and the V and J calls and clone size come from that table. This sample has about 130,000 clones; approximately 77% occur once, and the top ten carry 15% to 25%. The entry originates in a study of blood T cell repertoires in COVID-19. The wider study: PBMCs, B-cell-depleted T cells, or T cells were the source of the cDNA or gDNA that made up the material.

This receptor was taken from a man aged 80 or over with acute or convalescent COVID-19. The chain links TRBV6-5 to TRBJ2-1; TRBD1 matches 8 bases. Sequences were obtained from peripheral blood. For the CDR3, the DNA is TGTGCCAGCCGACAGGGGCCCTACAATGAGCAGTTCTTC. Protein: CASRQGPYNEQFF.